This TCR beta chain comes out of a study of regulatory T cells in long-lasting Graves disease. General study results and limits: Persistent Graves' patients had lower TCR diversity than newly diagnosed ones. Favored usage of TRBV28, TRBJ1-2 and TRBJ2-5 was recorded in persistent disease.

V lost 4 bases, J lost 5 bases, and 7 bases stayed unmatched. The CDR3 has 15 amino acids. Germline CDR1 is MNHEY and CDR2 is SVGAGI. Worth noting for this clonotype: Its antigen is unidentified.

iRepertoire HTBI primers and Arm-PCR of CDR3 regions built TCR beta libraries. TCRdb re-called the multiplex PCR reads with MiXCR, one entry per CDR3 protein. The profile covers around 450,000 distinct CDR3 sequences, with over 14% appearing a single time and over 7% taken by the ten largest. The time point denotes: newly diagnosed GD, antithyroid drugs for less than 3 months. The TCR library was prepared using RNA isolated from PBMCs. In addition, the sample was reused for a study of T cells in Graves' hyperthyroidism and ophthalmopathy. That paper notes: Appearing also in blood were most of the thyroid clonotypes expanded above 0.001.

Sequences were derived from peripheral blood mononuclear cells (PBMCs), sampled at new diagnosis, from a patient treated with antithyroid drugs. The V call is TRBV6-5, the J call TRBJ2-1; 8 bases are shared with TRBD2. The clonotype comes from a woman in her thirties or forties with Graves disease. This CDR3 reads CASSWDSGGHNEQFF. The CDR3 DNA is TGTGCCAGCAGTTGGGACTCGGGGGGGCACAATGAGCAGTTCTTC.